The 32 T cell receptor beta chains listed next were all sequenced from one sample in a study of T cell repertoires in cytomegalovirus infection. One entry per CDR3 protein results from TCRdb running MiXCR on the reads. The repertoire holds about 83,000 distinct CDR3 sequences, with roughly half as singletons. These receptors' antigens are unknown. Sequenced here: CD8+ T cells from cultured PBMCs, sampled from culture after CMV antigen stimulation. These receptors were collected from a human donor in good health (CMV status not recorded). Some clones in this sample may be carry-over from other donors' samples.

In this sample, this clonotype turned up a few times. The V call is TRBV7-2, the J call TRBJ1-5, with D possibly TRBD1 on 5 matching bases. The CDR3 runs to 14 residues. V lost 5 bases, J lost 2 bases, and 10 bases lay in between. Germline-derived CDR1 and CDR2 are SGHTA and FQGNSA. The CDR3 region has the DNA TGTGCCAGCAGCAGGGGTGGGGGCAATCAGCCCCAGCATTTT. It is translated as CASSRGGGNQPQHF. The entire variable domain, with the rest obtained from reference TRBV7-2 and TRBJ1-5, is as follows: GAGVSQSPSNKVTEKGKDVELRCDPISGHTALYWYRQSLGQGLEFLIYFQGNSAPDKSGLPSDRFSAERTGGSVSTLTIQRTQQEDSAVYLCASSRGGGNQPQHFGDGTRLSIL.

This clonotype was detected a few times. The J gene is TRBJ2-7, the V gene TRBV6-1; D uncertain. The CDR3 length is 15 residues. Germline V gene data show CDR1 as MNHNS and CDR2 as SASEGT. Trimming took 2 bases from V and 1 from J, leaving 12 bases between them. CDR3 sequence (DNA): TGTGCCAGCAGTGAATTATATATTCCGTCCTACGAGCAGTACTTC. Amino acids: CASSELYIPSYEQYF.

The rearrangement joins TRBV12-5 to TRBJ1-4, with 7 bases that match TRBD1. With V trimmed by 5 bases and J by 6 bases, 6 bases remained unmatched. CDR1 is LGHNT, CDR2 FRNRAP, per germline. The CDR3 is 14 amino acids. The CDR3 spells CASGAGTVDEKLFF. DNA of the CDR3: TGTGCTAGTGGTGCCGGGACAGTGGATGAAAAACTGTTTTTT.

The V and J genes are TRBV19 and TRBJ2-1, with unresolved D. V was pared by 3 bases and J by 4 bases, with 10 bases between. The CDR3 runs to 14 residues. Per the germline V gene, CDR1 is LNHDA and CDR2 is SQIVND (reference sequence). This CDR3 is CASSIMTAYNEQFF. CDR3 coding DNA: TGTGCCAGTAGTATTATGACTGCTTACAATGAGCAGTTCTTC.

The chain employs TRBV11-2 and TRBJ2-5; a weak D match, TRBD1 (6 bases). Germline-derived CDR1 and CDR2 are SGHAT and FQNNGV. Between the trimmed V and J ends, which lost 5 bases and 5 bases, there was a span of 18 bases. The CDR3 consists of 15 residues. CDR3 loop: CASSGAWGPGETQYF. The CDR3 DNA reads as TGTGCCAGCAGCGGGGCATGGGGGCCGGGGGAGACCCAGTACTTC.

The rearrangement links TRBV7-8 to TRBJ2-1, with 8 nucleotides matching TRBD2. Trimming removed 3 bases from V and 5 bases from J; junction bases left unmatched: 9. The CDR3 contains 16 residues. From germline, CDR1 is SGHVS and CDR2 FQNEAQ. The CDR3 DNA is TGTGCCAGCAGCTTCCCTGTATCGGGAGGGGACAATGAGCAGTTCTTC. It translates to CASSFPVSGGDNEQFF.

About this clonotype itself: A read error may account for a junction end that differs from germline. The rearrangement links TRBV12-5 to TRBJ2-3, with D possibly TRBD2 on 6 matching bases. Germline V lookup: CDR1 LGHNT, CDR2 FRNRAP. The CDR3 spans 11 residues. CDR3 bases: TGTGCTAGTGGCCTACGCGAGGGCGGGGATTTT. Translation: CASGLREGGDF.

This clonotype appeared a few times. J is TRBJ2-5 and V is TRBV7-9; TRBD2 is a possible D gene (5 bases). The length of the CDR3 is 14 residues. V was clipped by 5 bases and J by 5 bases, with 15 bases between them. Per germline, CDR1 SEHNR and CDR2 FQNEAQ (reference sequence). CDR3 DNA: TGTGCCAGCAGCCCTCTTGGTCCGGGGGAGACCCAGTACTTC. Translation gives CASSPLGPGETQYF.

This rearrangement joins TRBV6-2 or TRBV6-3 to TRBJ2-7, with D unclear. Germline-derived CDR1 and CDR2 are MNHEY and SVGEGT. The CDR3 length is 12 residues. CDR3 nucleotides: TGTTCCCGCAGTTACCCACCTCCAGATCAGTACTTC. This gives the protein CSRSYPPPDQYF.

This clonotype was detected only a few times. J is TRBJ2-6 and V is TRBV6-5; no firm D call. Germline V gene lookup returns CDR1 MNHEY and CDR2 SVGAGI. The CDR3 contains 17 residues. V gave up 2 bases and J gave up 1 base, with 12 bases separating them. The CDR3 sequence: CASSYALSRSGANVLTF. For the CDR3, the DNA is TGTGCCAGCAGTTACGCACTTAGCAGGTCTGGGGCCAACGTCCTGACTTTC.

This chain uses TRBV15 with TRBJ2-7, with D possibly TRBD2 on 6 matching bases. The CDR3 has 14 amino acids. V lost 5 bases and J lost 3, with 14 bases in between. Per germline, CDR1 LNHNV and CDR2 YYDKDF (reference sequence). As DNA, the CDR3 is TGTGCCACCAGCCCGAGCCGGGGAGGCTACGAGCAGTACTTC. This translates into CATSPSRGGYEQYF.

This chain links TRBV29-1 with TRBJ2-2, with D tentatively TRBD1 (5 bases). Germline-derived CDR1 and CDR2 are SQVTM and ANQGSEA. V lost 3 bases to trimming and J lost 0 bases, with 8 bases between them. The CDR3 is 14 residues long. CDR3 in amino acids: CSVEDTTNTGELFF. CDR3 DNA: TGCAGCGTTGAGGACACTACGAACACCGGGGAGCTGTTTTTT.

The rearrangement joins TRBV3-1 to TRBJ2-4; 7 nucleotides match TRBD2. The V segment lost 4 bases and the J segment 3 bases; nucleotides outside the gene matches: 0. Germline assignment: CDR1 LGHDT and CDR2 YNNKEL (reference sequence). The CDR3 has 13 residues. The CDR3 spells CASSRGGKNIQYF. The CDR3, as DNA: TGTGCCAGCAGCCGGGGGGGCAAAAACATTCAGTACTTC.

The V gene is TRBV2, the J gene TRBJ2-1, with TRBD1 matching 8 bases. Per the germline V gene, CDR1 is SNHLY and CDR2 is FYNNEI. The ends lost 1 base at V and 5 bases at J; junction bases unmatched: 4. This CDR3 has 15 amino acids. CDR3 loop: CASSEVRQGNNEQFF. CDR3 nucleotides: TGTGCCAGCAGTGAAGTGAGACAGGGGAACAATGAGCAGTTCTTC.

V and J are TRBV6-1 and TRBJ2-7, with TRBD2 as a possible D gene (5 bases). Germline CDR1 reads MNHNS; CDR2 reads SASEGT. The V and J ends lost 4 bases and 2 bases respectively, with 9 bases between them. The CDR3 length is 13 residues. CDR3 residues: CASSVLRAYEQYF. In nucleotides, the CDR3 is TGTGCCAGCAGTGTCTTGAGGGCCTACGAGCAGTACTTC.

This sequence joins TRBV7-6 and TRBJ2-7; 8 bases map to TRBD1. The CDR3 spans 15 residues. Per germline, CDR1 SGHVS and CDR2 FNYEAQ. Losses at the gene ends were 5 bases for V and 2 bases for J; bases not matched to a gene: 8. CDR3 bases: TGTGCCAGCAGCCCGGGGACAGGACCTGCCTACGAGCAGTACTTC. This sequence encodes CASSPGTGPAYEQYF.

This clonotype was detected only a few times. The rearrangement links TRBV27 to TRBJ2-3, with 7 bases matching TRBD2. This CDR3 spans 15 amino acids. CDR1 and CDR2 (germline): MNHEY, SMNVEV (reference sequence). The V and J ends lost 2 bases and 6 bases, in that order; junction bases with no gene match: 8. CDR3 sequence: CASSLGGRGMDTQYF. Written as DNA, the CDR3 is TGTGCCAGCAGTTTAGGGGGGAGGGGCATGGATACGCAGTATTTT.

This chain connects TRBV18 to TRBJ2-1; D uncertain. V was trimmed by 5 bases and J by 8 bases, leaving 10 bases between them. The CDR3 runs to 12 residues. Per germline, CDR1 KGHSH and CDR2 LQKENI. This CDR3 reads CASSNRADEQFF. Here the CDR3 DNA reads TGTGCCAGCTCAAATAGGGCCGATGAGCAGTTCTTC.

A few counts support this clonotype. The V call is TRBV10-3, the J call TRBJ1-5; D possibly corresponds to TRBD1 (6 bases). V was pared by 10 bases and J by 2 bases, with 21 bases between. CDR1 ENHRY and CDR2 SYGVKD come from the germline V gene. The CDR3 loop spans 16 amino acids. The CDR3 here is CATGGGGVEGNQPQHF. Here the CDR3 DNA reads TGTGCCACGGGCGGAGGGGGAGTCGAGGGCAATCAGCCCCAGCATTTT.

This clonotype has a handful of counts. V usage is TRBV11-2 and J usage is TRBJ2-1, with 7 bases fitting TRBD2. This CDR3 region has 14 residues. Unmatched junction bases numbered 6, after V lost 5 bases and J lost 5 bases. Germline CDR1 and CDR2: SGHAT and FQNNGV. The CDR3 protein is CASSLRAGHNEQFF. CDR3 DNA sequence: TGTGCCAGCAGCCTAAGAGCGGGACACAATGAGCAGTTCTTC.

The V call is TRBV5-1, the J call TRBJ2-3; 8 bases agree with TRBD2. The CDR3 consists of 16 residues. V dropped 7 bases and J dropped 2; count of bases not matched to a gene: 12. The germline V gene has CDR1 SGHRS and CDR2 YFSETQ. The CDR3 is CASSLTSEYPTDTQYF. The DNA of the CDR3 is TGCGCCAGCTCATTGACTAGCGAGTACCCCACAGATACGCAGTATTTT. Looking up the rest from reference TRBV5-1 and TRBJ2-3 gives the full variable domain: KAGVTQTPRYLIKTRGQQVTLSCSPISGHRSVSWYQQTPGQGLQFLFEYFSETQRNKGNFPGRFSGRQFSNSRSEMNVSTLELGDSALYLCASSLTSEYPTDTQYFGPGTRLTVL.

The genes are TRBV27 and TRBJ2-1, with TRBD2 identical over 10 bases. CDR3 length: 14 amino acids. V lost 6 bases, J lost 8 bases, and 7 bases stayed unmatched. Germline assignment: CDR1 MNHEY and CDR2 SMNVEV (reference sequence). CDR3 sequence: CASRSGTSADEQFF. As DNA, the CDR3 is TGTGCCAGCAGGTCCGGGACTAGCGCGGATGAGCAGTTCTTC.

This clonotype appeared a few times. CDR3 in DNA: TGCAGCGTTGTAGTAGGGGGCCCTGGGGCCAACGTCCTGACTTTC. Translating gives CSVVVGGPGANVLTF. This chain joins TRBV29-1 and TRBJ2-6; 7 bases align to TRBD1. Germline V gene data show CDR1 as SQVTM and CDR2 as ANQGSEA. V was pared by 4 bases and J by 2 bases, with 5 bases of the junction left unmatched. The CDR3 loop spans 15 amino acids.

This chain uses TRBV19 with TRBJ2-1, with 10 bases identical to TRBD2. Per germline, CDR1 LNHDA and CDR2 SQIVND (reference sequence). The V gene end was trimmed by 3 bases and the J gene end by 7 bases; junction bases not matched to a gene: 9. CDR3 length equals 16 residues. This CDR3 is CASSIEREGLGNEQFF. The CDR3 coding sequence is TGTGCCAGTAGTATCGAGCGGGAGGGCCTGGGGAATGAGCAGTTCTTC.

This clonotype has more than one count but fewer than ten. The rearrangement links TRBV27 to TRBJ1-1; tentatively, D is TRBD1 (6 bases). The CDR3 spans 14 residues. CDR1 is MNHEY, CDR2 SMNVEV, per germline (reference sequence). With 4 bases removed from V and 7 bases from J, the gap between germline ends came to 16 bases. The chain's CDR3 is CASSSRRQGYEAFF. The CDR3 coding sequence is TGTGCCAGCAGTTCACGTAGGCAGGGGTATGAAGCTTTCTTT.

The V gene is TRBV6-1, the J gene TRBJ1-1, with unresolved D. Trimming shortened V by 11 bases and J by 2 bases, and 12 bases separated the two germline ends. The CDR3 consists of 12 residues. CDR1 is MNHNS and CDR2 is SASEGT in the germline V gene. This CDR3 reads CAARTANTEAFF. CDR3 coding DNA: TGTGCCGCACGGACGGCTAACACTGAAGCTTTCTTT.

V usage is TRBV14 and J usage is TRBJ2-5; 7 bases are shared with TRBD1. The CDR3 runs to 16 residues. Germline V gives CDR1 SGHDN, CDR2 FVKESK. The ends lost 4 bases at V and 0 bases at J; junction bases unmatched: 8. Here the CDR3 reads CASSRSPTGNQETQYF. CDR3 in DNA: TGTGCCAGCAGCCGCAGTCCGACAGGGAACCAAGAGACCCAGTACTTC.

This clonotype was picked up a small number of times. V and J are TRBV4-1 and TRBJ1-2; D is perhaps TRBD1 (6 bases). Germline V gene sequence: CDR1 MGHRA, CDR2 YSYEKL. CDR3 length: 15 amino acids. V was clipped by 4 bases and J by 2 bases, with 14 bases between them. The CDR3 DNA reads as TGCGCCAGCAGCCCAGGGGACCTCTCGAACTATGGCTACACCTTC. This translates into CASSPGDLSNYGYTF.

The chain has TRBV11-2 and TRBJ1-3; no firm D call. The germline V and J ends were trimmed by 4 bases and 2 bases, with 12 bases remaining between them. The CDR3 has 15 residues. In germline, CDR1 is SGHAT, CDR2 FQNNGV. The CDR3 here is CASSSVWRTGNTIYF. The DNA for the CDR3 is TGTGCCAGCAGCTCCGTGTGGAGGACTGGAAACACCATATATTTT.

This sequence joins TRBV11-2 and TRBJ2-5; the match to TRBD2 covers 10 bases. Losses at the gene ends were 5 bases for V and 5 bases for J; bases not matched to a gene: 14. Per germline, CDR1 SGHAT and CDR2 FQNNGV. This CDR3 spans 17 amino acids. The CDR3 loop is CASSRSSSGSGRETQYF. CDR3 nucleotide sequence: TGTGCCAGCAGCCGATCCTCTAGCGGGAGCGGTCGGGAGACCCAGTACTTC.

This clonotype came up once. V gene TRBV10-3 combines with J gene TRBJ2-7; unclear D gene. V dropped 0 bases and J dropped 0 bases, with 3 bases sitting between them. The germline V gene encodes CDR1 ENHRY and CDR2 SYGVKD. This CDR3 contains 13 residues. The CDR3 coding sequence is TGTGCCATCAGTGAGTCGAGCTCCTACGAGCAGTACTTC. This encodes CAISESSSYEQYF.

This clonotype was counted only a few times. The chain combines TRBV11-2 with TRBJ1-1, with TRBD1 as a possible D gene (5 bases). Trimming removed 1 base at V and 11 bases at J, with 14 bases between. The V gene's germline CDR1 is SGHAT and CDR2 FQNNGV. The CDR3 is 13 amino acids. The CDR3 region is CASSLGGTSGAFF. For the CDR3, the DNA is TGTGCCAGCAGCTTAGGTGGGACGTCAGGGGCTTTCTTT.